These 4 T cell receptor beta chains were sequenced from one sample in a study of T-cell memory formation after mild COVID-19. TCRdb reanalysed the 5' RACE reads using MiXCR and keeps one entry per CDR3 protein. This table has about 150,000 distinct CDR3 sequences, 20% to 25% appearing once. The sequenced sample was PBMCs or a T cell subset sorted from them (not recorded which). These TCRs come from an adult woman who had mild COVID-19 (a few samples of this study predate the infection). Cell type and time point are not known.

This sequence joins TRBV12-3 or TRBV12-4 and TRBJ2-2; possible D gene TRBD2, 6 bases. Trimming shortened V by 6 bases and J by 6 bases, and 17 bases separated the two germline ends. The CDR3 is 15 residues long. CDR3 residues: CASSPDYGGSGELFF. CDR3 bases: TGTGCCAGCAGCCCGGACTACGGCGGCTCCGGGGAGCTGTTTTTT.

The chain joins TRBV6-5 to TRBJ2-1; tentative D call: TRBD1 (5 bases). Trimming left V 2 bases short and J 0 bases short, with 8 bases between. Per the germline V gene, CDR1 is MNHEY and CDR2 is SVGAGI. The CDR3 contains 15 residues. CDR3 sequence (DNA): TGTGCCAGCAGTTACGGGCAGGGCTCCTACAATGAGCAGTTCTTC. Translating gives CASSYGQGSYNEQFF.

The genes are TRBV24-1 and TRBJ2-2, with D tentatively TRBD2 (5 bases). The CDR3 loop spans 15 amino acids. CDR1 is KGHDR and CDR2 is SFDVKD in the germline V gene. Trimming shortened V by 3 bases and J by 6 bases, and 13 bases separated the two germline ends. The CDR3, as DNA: TGTGCCACCAGTGATACTAGGTCCTCCGCCGGGGAGCTGTTTTTT. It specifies CATSDTRSSAGELFF.

CDR3 loop: CASSYEGQGYGYTF. For the CDR3, the DNA is TGTGCCAGCAGTTACGAGGGACAGGGATATGGCTACACCTTC. The rearrangement uses TRBV6-5 and TRBJ1-2; 9 bases are a match to TRBD1. CDR3 size: 14 residues. Unmatched junction bases numbered 3, after V lost 2 bases and J lost 5 bases. CDR1 MNHEY and CDR2 SVGAGI come from the germline V gene.